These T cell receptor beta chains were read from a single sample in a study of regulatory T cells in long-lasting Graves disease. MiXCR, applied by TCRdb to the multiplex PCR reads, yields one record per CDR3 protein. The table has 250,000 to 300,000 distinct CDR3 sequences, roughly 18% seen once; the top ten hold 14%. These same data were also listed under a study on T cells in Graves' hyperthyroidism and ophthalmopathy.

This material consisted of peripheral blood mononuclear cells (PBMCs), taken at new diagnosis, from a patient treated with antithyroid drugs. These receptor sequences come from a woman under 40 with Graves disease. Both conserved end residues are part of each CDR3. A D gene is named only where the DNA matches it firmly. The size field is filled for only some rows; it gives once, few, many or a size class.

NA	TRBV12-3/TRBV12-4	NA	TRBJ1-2	TGTGCCAGCGCCGGAGGCTATGGCTACACCTTC	CASAGGYGYTF
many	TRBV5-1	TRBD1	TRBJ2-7	TGCGCCAGCAGCCACGGGACAGGGACCTACGAGCAGTACTTC	CASSHGTGTYEQYF
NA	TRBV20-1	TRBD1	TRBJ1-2	TGTAGTGCGGAAAAAGGACAGGGAGTATATTCCAATGGCCACACCTTC	CSAEKGQGVYSNGHTF
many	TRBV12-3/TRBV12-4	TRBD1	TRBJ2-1	TGTGCCAGCAGTCTGGGGGACAGGGGAATGTCCAGTGAGCAGTTCTTC	CASSLGDRGMSSEQFF
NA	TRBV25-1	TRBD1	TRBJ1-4	TGTGCCAGCAGTGAAACCTCGCCGGGACAGGGGCTCGGAAAACTGTTTTTT	CASSETSPGQGLGKLFF
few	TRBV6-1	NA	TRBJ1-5	TGTGCCAGCAGTGAAAGGGAGCTTCAGCCCCAGCATTTT	CASSERELQPQHF
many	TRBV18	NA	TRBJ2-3	TGTGCCAGCTCCCCACGTATAGATACGCAGTATTTT	CASSPRIDTQYF
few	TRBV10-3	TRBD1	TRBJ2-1	TGTGCCACCAGGGACAGGGGGCCCGATGAGCAGTTCTTC	CATRDRGPDEQFF
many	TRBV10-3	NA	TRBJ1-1	TGTGCCATCAGGGGGCAGGGTGGCACTGAAGCTTTCTTT	CAIRGQGGTEAFF
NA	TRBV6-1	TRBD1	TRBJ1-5	TGTGCCACCGCCGGGACAGGGAATCAGCCCCAGCATTTT	CATAGTGNQPQHF
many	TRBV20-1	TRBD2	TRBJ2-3	TGCAGTGCACAACGGCGGGGGGCAGGCACAGATACGCAGTATTTT	CSAQRRGAGTDTQYF
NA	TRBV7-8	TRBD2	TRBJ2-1	TGTGCCAGCAGCAAAGCGGCTAGCGGGGGGACAATCTCCTACAATGAGCAGTTCTTC	CASSKAASGGTISYNEQFF
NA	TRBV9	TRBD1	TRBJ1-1	TGTGCCAGCAGCGTAGGGTCAGGGGGGTACACTGAAGCTTTCTTT	CASSVGSGGYTEAFF
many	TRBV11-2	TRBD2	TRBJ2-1	TGTGCCAGCAGCATCAAGCGGGGGGGAGTACCCAATGAGCAGTTCTTC	CASSIKRGGVPNEQFF
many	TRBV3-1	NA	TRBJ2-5	TGTGCCAGCAGCCAAGAGTTTGGGGAGACCCAGTACTTC	CASSQEFGETQYF
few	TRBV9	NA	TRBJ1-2	TGTGCCACCGGCAGGACGGCGAACTATGGCTACACCTTC	CATGRTANYGYTF
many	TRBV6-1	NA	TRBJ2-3	TGTGCCAGCAGGGAGGTCGGGACTTTCCTCACAGATACGCAGTATTTT	CASREVGTFLTDTQYF
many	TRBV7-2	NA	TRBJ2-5	TGTGCCAGCAGCTTTCGGGGCCTGACCCAAGAGACCCAGTACTTC	CASSFRGLTQETQYF
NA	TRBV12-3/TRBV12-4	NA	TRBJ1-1	TGTGCCAGCAGTTTAGGGGCGCTCCGGGCTTTCTTT	CASSLGALRAFF
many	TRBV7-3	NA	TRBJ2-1	TGTGCCAGCAGCTTGGCTCTAGGGGGGGAGCAGTTCTTC	CASSLALGGEQFF
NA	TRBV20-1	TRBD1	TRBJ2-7	TGCAGTGCTAGAGACCCGGGACAGGGGGCCTCCTACGAGCAGTACTTC	CSARDPGQGASYEQYF
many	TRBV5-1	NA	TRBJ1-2	TGCGCCAGCAGCTTGGAGGATATTAAGACGGGCTACACCTTC	CASSLEDIKTGYTF
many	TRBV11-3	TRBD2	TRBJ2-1	TGTGCCAGCAGCTTAGCCTCTTCGCGGGGGGGCACGAATGAGCAGTTCTTC	CASSLASSRGGTNEQFF
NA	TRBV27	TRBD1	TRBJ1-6	TGTGCCAGCAGCTTCGACAGGGGGCAGGGGTCCTATAATTCACCCCTCCACTTT	CASSFDRGQGSYNSPLHF
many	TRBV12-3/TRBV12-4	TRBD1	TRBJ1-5	TGTGCCAGCAGTTCCAACCGGGACAGCCTTAATCAGCCCCAGCATTTT	CASSSNRDSLNQPQHF
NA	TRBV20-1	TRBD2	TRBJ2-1	TGCAGTGCTAAGTATCTAGCGGGAGCAAATAGGTACAATGAGCAGTTCTTC	CSAKYLAGANRYNEQFF
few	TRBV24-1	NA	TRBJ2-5	TGTGCCACCAGTGATCCGCAGGGGCCGGGGGAGACCCAGTACTTC	CATSDPQGPGETQYF
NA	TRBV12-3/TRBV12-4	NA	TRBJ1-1	TGTGCCAGCAGTCCTAATAGAGGGAGGTACACTGAAGCTTTCTTT	CASSPNRGRYTEAFF
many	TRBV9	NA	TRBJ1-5	TGTGCCAGCAGCGTAGGGGGGGCGCGCGGTCAGCCCCAGCATTTT	CASSVGGARGQPQHF
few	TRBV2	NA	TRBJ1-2	TGTGCCAGCAGTGAACGGTGGTTGGGATATGGCTACACCTTC	CASSERWLGYGYTF
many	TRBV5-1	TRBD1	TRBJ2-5	TGCGCCAGCAGCTGGGACAGACCAGACCGGACCCAGTACTTC	CASSWDRPDRTQYF
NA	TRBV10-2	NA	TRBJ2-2	TGCGCCAGCAGTTCCGGGGGCGAGGGGAGGCCCGGGGAGCTGTTTTTT	CASSSGGEGRPGELFF